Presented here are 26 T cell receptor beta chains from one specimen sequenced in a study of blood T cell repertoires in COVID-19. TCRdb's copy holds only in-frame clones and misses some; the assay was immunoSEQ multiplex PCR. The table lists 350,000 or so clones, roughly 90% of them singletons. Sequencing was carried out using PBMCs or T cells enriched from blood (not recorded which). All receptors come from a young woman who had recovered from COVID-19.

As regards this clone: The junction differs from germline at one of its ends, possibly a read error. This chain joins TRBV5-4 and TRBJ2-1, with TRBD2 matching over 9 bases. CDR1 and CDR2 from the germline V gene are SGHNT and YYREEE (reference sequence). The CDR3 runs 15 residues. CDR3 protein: CASSLGIAGEAVLVF. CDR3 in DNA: TGTGCCAGCAGCTTGGGAATAGCGGGGGAGGCGGTTCTGGTCTTC.

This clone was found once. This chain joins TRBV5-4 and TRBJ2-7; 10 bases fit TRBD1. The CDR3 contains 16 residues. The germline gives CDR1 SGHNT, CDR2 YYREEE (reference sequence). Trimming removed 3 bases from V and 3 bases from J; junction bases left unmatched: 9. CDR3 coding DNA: TGTGCCAGCAGCTCGTCCGGGACAGGGGATTACTACGAGCAGTACTTC. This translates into CASSSSGTGDYYEQYF.

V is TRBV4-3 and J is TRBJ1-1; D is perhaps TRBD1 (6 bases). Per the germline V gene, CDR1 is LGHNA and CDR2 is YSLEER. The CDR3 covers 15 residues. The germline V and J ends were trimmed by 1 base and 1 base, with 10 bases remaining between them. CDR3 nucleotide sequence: TGCGCCAGCAGCCAAGGATTACAGGGGAACACTGAAGCTTTCTTT. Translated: CASSQGLQGNTEAFF.

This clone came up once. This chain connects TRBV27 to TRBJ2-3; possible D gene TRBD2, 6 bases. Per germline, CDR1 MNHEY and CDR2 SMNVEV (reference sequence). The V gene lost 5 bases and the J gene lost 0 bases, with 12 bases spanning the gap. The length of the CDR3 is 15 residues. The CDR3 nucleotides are TGTGCCAGCAGTCCGTTAGCGGAAAGCACAGATACGCAGTATTTT. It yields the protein CASSPLAESTDTQYF.

The CDR3 coding sequence is TGTGCCAGCAGCTACAGAGAATTGACTAGCGGGGGGTCCCGGGGCATTCAGTACTTC. Its protein product is CASSYRELTSGGSRGIQYF. The chain employs TRBV7-8 and TRBJ2-4, with 13 bases fitting TRBD2. Germline trimming cut 4 bases from V and 9 bases from J; bases unmatched to any gene: 18. Germline CDR1 is SGHVS and CDR2 is FQNEAQ. This CDR3 contains 19 residues. Supplemented by reference TRBV7-8 and TRBJ2-4, the full variable domain reads GAGVSQSPRYKVAKRGQDVALRCDPISGHVSLFWYQQALGQGPEFLTYFQNEAQLDKSGLPSDRFFAERPEGSVSTLKIQRTQQEDSAVYLCASSYRELTSGGSRGIQYFGAGTRLSVL.

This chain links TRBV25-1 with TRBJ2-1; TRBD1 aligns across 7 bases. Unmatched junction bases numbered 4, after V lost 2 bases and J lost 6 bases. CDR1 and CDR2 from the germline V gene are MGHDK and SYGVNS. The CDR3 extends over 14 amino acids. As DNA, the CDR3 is TGTGCCAGCAGTGAACCGGGACAGACCAATGAGCAGTTCTTC. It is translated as CASSEPGQTNEQFF.

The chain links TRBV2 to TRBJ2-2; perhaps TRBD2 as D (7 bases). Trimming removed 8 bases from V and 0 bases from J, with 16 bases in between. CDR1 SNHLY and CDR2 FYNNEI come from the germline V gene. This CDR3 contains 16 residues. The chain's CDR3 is CASEGGRGANTGELFF. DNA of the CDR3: TGTGCCAGCGAGGGGGGGCGGGGCGCGAACACCGGGGAGCTGTTTTTT.

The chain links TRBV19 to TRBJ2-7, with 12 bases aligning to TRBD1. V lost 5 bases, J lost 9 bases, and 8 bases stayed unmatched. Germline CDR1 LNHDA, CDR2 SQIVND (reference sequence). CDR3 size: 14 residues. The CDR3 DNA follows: TGTGCCAGTAGTGGGACAGGGGGCCGGGCACGGCAGTACTTC. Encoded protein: CASSGTGGRARQYF.

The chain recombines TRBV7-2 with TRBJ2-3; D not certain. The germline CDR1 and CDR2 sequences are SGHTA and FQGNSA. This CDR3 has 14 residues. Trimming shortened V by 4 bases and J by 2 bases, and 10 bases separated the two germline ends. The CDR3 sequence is CASSSNTATDTQYF. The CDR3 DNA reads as TGTGCCAGCAGCTCCAACACCGCCACAGATACGCAGTATTTT.

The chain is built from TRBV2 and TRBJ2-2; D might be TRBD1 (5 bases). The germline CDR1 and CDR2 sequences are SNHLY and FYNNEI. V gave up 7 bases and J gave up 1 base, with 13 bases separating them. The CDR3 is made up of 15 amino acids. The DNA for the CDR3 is TGTGCCAGCAATCTGGACATTCGGAACACCGGGGAGCTGTTTTTT. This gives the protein CASNLDIRNTGELFF.

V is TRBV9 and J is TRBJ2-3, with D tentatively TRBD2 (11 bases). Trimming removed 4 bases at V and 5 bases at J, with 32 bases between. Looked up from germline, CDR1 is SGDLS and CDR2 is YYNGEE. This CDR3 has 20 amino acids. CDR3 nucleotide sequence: TGTGCCAGCAGCCTCCGGACAGGGGGATTAGCGGGAGGGCCGGGAGATACGCAGTATTTT. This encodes CASSLRTGGLAGGPGDTQYF.

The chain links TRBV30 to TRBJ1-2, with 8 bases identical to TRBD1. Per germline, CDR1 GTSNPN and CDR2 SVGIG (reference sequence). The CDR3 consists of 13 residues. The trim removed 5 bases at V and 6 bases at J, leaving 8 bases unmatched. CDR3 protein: CAWVRTGRHGYTF. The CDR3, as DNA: TGTGCCTGGGTGAGGACAGGGCGGCATGGCTACACCTTC.

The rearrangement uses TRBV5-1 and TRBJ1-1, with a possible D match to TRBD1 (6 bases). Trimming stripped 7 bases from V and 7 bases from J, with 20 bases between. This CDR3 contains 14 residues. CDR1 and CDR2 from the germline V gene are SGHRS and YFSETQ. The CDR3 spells CASRTTDSRFEAFF. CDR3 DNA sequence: TGCGCCAGCCGAACTACGGACAGTAGGTTTGAAGCTTTCTTT.

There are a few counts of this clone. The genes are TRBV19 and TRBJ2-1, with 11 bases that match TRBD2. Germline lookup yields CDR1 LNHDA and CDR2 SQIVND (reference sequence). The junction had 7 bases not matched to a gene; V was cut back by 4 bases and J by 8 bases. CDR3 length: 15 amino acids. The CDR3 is CASSTLAGVLDEQFF. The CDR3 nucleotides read TGTGCCAGTAGTACACTAGCGGGAGTCTTAGATGAGCAGTTCTTC.

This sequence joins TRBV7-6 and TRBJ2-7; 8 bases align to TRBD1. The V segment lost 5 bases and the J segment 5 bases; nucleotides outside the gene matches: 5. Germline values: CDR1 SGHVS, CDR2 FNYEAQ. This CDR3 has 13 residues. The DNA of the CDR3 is TGTGCCAGCAGCCGGACAGGGCGAAACGAGCAGTACTTC. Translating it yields CASSRTGRNEQYF.

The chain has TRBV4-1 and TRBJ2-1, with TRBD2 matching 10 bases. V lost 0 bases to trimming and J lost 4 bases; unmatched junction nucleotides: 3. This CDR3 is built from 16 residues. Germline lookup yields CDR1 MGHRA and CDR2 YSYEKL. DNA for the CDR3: TGCGCCAGCAGCCAAGATGCTAGCGGGGGTTACAATGAGCAGTTCTTC. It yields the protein CASSQDASGGYNEQFF.

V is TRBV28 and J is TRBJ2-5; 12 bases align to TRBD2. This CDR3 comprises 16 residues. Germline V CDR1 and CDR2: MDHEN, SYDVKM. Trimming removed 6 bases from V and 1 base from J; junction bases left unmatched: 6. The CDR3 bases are TGTGCCAGCAGCCTGGGACTAGCGGGCACCCAAGAGACCCAGTACTTC. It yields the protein CASSLGLAGTQETQYF.

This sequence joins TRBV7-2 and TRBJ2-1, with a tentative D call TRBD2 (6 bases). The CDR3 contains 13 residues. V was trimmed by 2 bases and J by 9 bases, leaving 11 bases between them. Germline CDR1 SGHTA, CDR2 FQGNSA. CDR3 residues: CASSLSRRGEQFF. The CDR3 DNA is TGTGCCAGCAGCTTATCAAGGAGGGGTGAGCAGTTCTTC.

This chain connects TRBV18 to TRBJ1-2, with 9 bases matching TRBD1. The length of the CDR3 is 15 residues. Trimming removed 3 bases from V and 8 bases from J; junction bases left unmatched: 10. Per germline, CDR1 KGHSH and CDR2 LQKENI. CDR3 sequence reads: CASSPRTDRGSGYTF. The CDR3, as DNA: TGTGCCAGCTCACCTCGGACGGACAGGGGCAGCGGCTACACCTTC. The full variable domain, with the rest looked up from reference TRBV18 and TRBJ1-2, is NAGVMQNPRHLVRRRGQEARLRCSPMKGHSHVYWYRQLPEEGLKFMVYLQKENIIDESGMPKERFSAEFPKEGPSILRIQQVVRGDSAAYFCASSPRTDRGSGYTFGSGTRLTVV.

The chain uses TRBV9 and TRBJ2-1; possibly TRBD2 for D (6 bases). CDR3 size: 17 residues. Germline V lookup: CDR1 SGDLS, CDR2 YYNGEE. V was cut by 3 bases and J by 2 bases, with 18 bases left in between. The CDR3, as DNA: TGTGCCAGCAGCGCCTCTTCGGGGACTGTTACCTACAATGAGCAGTTCTTC. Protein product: CASSASSGTVTYNEQFF.

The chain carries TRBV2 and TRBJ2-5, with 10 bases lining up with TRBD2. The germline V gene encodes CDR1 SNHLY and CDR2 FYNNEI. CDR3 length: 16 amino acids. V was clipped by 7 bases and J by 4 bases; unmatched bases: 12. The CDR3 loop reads CASTPIPRTSGETQYF. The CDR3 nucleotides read TGTGCCAGCACCCCAATACCAAGGACTAGCGGAGAGACCCAGTACTTC.

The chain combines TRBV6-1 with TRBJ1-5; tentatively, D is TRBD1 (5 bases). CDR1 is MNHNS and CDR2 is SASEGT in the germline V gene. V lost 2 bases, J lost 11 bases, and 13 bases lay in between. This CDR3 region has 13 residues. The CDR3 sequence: CASSESGSRTQHF. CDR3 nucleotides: TGTGCCAGCAGTGAATCAGGGTCAAGGACCCAGCATTTT.

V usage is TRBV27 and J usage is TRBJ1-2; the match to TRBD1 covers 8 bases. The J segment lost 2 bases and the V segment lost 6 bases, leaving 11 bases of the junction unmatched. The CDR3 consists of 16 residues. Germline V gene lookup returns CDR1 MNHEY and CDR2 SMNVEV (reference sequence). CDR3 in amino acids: CASSPSLDRVNYGYTF. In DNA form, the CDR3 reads TGTGCCAGCAGCCCCTCCTTGGACAGGGTGAACTATGGCTACACCTTC.

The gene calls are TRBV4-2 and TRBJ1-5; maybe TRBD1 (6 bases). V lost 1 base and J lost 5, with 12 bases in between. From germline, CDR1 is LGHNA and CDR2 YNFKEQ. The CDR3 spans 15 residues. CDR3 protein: CASSQALDSYQPQHF. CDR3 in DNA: TGTGCCAGCAGCCAAGCGTTGGACAGCTATCAGCCCCAGCATTTT.

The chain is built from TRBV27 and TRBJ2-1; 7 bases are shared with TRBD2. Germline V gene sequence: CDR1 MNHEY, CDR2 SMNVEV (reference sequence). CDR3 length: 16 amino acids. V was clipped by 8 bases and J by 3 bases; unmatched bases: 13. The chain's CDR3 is CASVGTPAGLYNEQFF. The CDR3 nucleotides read TGTGCCAGCGTCGGAACGCCAGCGGGACTCTACAATGAGCAGTTCTTC.

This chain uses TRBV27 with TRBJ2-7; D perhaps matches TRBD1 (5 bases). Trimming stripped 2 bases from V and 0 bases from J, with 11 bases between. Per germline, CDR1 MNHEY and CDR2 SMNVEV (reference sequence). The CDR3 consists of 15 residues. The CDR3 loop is CASSLVGQSSYEQYF. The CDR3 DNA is TGTGCCAGCAGTTTAGTGGGGCAGAGCTCCTACGAGCAGTACTTC.